What follows are 27 T cell receptor beta chains derived from one specimen sequenced in a study of cytomegalovirus exposure and HLA in healthy donors. PCR employed 60 Vbeta and 13 Jbeta primers. Profiled with immunoSEQ multiplex PCR; TCRdb holds only in-frame clones, not every one. The sample consists of about 100,000 clones, over 75% of them appearing once. Sequencing was carried out using PBMCs. Receptors were obtained from a man aged 55 to 70 in good health and CMV-seropositive.

The chain couples TRBV5-1 to TRBJ1-1; D call uncertain. Germline CDR1 is SGHRS and CDR2 is YFSETQ. CDR3 length: 14 amino acids. Trimming pared 0 bases from V and 0 bases from J, leaving 6 bases between. This CDR3 is CASSLAGMNTEAFF. DNA of the CDR3: TGCGCCAGCAGCTTGGCCGGTATGAACACTGAAGCTTTCTTT.

This clone is termed medium-sized. This chain uses TRBV11-1 with TRBJ1-1; D is perhaps TRBD1 (5 bases). Germline V gene lookup returns CDR1 SGHAT and CDR2 FQDESV (reference sequence). V lost 6 bases to trimming and J lost 0 bases, with 14 bases between them. CDR3 size: 15 residues. CDR3 in DNA: TGTGCCAGCAGTCTCTCAGGGAACGTGAACACTGAAGCTTTCTTT. It codes for CASSLSGNVNTEAFF. Using reference TRBV11-1 and TRBJ1-1 for the parts outside the CDR3, the full variable domain is EAEVAQSPRYKITEKSQAVAFWCDPISGHATLYWYRQILGQGPELLVQFQDESVVDDSQLPKDRFSAERLKGVDSTLKIQPAELGDSAMYLCASSLSGNVNTEAFFGQGTRLTVV.

This clone appeared once. The V gene is TRBV10-1, the J gene TRBJ1-6; possibly TRBD1 for D (5 bases). Per germline, CDR1 WNHNN and CDR2 SYGVQD (reference sequence). This CDR3 has 14 residues. Trimming shortened V by 8 bases and J by 5 bases, and 13 bases separated the two germline ends. The CDR3 DNA reads TGCGCCAGCTTCGCGGGGCCTAATAATTCACCCCTCCACTTT. It encodes CASFAGPNNSPLHF.

The gene calls are TRBV15 and TRBJ1-6; D perhaps matches TRBD1 (6 bases). The CDR3 runs 15 residues. CDR1 is LNHNV, CDR2 YYDKDF, per germline (reference sequence). The germline V and J ends were trimmed by 5 bases and 15 bases, with 23 bases remaining between them. The CDR3 is CATSGFRDTSRLLHF. CDR3 bases: TGTGCCACCAGCGGATTCCGGGACACCAGCAGGCTCCTCCACTTT.

This chain links TRBV7-2 with TRBJ2-7, with a tentative D call TRBD2 (6 bases). Germline assignment: CDR1 SGHTA and CDR2 FQGNSA. The CDR3 runs to 13 residues. The V and J ends lost 2 bases and 3 bases respectively, with 8 bases between them. DNA of the CDR3: TGTGCCAGCAGCTTACGACTAGACTACGAGCAGTACTTC. Protein product: CASSLRLDYEQYF.

This rearrangement joins TRBV19 to TRBJ1-2; TRBD1 matches 9 bases. Germline trimming cut 1 base from V and 1 base from J; bases unmatched to any gene: 10. Germline V gives CDR1 LNHDA, CDR2 SQIVND (reference sequence). The CDR3 covers 18 residues. CDR3: CASSIVGTGSYFNYGYTF. CDR3 nucleotide sequence: TGTGCCAGTAGTATAGTAGGGACAGGGTCCTACTTTAACTATGGCTACACCTTC. Using reference TRBV19 and TRBJ1-2 for the parts outside the CDR3, the full variable domain is DGGITQSPKYLFRKEGQNVTLSCEQNLNHDAMYWYRQDPGQGLRLIYYSQIVNDFQKGDIAEGYSVSREKKESFPLTVTSAQKNPTAFYLCASSIVGTGSYFNYGYTFGSGTRLTVV.

The chain uses TRBV7-3 and TRBJ1-3; possible D gene TRBD1, 6 bases. Germline-derived CDR1 and CDR2 are SGHTA and FQGTGA. The CDR3 consists of 15 residues. V was trimmed by 5 bases and J by 4 bases, leaving 15 bases between them. The CDR3 DNA reads as TGTGCCAGCAGCCCCACAGGGAGTCGGGGAAACACCATATATTTT. It is translated as CASSPTGSRGNTIYF.

J is TRBJ2-1 and V is TRBV19, with TRBD1 as a possible D gene (6 bases). V lost 5 bases and J 4 bases, leaving 12 bases between the germline ends. CDR1 is LNHDA and CDR2 is SQIVND in the germline V gene (reference sequence). The length of the CDR3 is 14 residues. The CDR3 is CASSPRTDYNEQFF. Here the CDR3 DNA reads TGTGCCAGTAGTCCTAGGACAGATTACAATGAGCAGTTCTTC.

CDR3 in amino acids: CASSVVPGKNTEAFF. Written as DNA, the CDR3 is TGTGCCAGCAGCGTAGTCCCGGGAAAAAACACTGAAGCTTTCTTT. The chain recombines TRBV9 with TRBJ1-1; D gene ambiguous. The CDR3 runs 15 residues. Trimming removed 0 bases from V and 2 bases from J, with 11 bases in between. Per germline, CDR1 SGDLS and CDR2 YYNGEE.

V is TRBV4-2 and J is TRBJ2-1, with TRBD1 as a possible D gene (5 bases). This CDR3 is 12 amino acids long. In germline, CDR1 is LGHNA, CDR2 YNFKEQ. Deletions cut 6 bases from V and 8 bases from J, with 11 bases between. CDR3 in amino acids: CASSIQGDEQFF. In DNA form, the CDR3 reads TGTGCCAGCAGTATTCAGGGCGATGAGCAGTTCTTC.

The CDR3 here is CASSIQGYEQYF. The CDR3 DNA reads TGTGCCAGCAGTATACAGGGCTACGAGCAGTACTTC. This chain connects TRBV2 to TRBJ2-7, with D possibly matching TRBD1 (6 bases). V lost 5 bases and J lost 3, with 8 bases in between. CDR3 length: 12 amino acids. Per the germline V gene, CDR1 is SNHLY and CDR2 is FYNNEI.

This chain joins TRBV7-9 and TRBJ2-1, with 8 bases lining up with TRBD2. Per germline, CDR1 SEHNR and CDR2 FQNEAQ (reference sequence). This CDR3 comprises 14 residues. V lost 5 bases, J lost 8 bases, and 8 bases stayed unmatched. The CDR3 loop is CASSNNGLAYEQFF. CDR3 bases: TGTGCCAGCAGCAACAATGGACTAGCCTATGAGCAGTTCTTC.

The chain combines TRBV7-2 with TRBJ1-2; a possible D gene is TRBD1 (6 bases). Germline CDR1 and CDR2: SGHTA and FQGNSA. Trimming cost V 4 bases and J 2 bases, with 8 bases left between them. The CDR3 extends over 13 amino acids. The CDR3 region has the DNA TGTGCCAGCAGCTCTACAGGGAACTATGGCTACACCTTC. As protein: CASSSTGNYGYTF.

V usage is TRBV5-1 and J usage is TRBJ1-1; a possible D gene is TRBD1 (5 bases). The CDR3 has 13 residues. The V end lost 4 bases, the J end lost 2 bases, and 9 bases lay between the germline ends. CDR1 and CDR2 from the germline V gene are SGHRS and YFSETQ. As DNA, the CDR3 is TGCGCCAGCAGCGGCGGACAAAACACTGAAGCTTTCTTT. This gives the protein CASSGGQNTEAFF.

This chain joins TRBV10-1 and TRBJ2-1; 8 bases agree with TRBD2. Trimming at V came to 2 bases and at J to 3 bases, leaving 9 bases not matched to a gene. The CDR3 length is 17 residues. Germline lookup yields CDR1 WNHNN and CDR2 SYGVQD (reference sequence). In DNA, the CDR3 is TGCGCCAGCAGTGAGAGTGGGAGTAGCGGGGTCTACAATGAGCAGTTCTTC. This encodes CASSESGSSGVYNEQFF.

The chain couples TRBV4-1 to TRBJ2-1; the D gene is possibly TRBD1 (5 bases). Between the trimmed V and J ends, which lost 8 bases and 7 bases, there was a span of 6 bases. The CDR3 is 10 residues long. Germline V lookup: CDR1 MGHRA, CDR2 YSYEKL. The CDR3 region has the DNA TGCGCCAGCGCAGGGAATGAGCAGTTCTTC. This encodes CASAGNEQFF.

This clone appeared many times. The CDR3 DNA follows: TGTGCCAGCAGCTTAGCGCTAAGTGGTAATTCACCCCTCCACTTT. This gives the protein CASSLALSGNSPLHF. The rearrangement joins TRBV7-8 to TRBJ1-6; D is unresolved. The CDR3 covers 15 residues. V lost 0 bases, J lost 6 bases, and 9 bases lay in between. Germline CDR1 reads SGHVS; CDR2 reads FQNEAQ.

The genes are TRBV19 and TRBJ2-1; 9 bases match TRBD2. V shed 5 bases and J 3 bases; nucleotides not matched to a gene: 8. The CDR3 spans 16 residues. Germline loops: CDR1 LNHDA, CDR2 SQIVND (reference sequence). CDR3 amino acids: CASSAGTSSYYNEQFF. The CDR3 bases are TGTGCCAGTAGTGCCGGGACTAGCTCTTACTACAATGAGCAGTTCTTC.

The chain is built from TRBV4-1 and TRBJ2-1; 7 bases are a match to TRBD2. There are 15 residues in the CDR3. Germline V gene lookup returns CDR1 MGHRA and CDR2 YSYEKL. J was trimmed by 5 bases and V by 3 bases; bases with no gene match: 7. CDR3: CASSHLWRGNNEQFF. CDR3 nucleotides: TGCGCCAGCAGCCACCTCTGGCGGGGGAACAATGAGCAGTTCTTC.

The chain employs TRBV7-2 and TRBJ2-7; TRBD1 might be the D (6 bases). Germline V CDR1 and CDR2: SGHTA, FQGNSA. The CDR3 has 18 residues. V was trimmed by 1 base and J by 3 bases, leaving 22 bases between them. DNA of the CDR3: TGTGCCAGCAGCTTAGAACGTACAGGGTTTGGGCCGAACTACGAGCAGTACTTC. It is translated as CASSLERTGFGPNYEQYF. Using reference TRBV7-2 and TRBJ2-7 for the parts outside the CDR3, the full variable domain is GAGVSQSPSNKVTEKGKDVELRCDPISGHTALYWYRQSLGQGLEFLIYFQGNSAPDKSGLPSDRFSAERTGGSVSTLTIQRTQQEDSAVYLCASSLERTGFGPNYEQYFGPGTRLTVT.

CDR3 residues: CASSQTGGLKKLFF. DNA for the CDR3: TGTGCCAGTAGTCAGACAGGGGGATTGAAGAAACTGTTTTTT. The rearrangement joins TRBV19 to TRBJ1-4; 9 bases map to TRBD1. J gave up 11 bases and V 5 bases, and 9 bases lay outside the gene matches. There are 14 residues in the CDR3. Germline V gives CDR1 LNHDA, CDR2 SQIVND (reference sequence).

The V and J genes are TRBV19 and TRBJ2-2; tentative D call: TRBD2 (6 bases). Germline V CDR1 and CDR2: LNHDA, SQIVND (reference sequence). The ends were cut back, 9 bases at V and 4 bases at J, with 21 bases in the middle. This CDR3 comprises 16 residues. The CDR3 loop reads CASSRLEGSATGELFF. The CDR3 nucleotides are TGTGCCAGCTCCCGACTAGAGGGCTCGGCCACCGGGGAGCTGTTTTTT.

The chain employs TRBV29-1 and TRBJ2-3; 16 positions match TRBD2. There are 14 residues in the CDR3. V was clipped by 8 bases and J by 6 bases; unmatched bases: 5. The V gene's germline CDR1 is SQVTM and CDR2 ANQGSEA. For the CDR3, the DNA is TGCAGCTGGGGACTAGCGGGGGGGCACGATACGCAGTATTTT. This sequence encodes CSWGLAGGHDTQYF.

The gene calls are TRBV11-2 and TRBJ2-5, with D maybe TRBD1 (6 bases). Germline V lookup: CDR1 SGHAT, CDR2 FQNNGV. This CDR3 is 12 amino acids long. The V end was cut by 5 bases, the J end by 5 bases, with 9 bases between. Written as DNA, the CDR3 is TGTGCCAGCAGCCCAGGGGCGGAGACCCAGTACTTC. Encoded protein: CASSPGAETQYF.

CDR3 sequence reads: CASSFRTAINSNQPQHF. CDR3 coding DNA: TGTGCCAGCAGCTTCCGAACAGCCATTAATAGCAATCAGCCCCAGCATTTT. The chain carries TRBV7-2 and TRBJ1-5, with D hard to call. This CDR3 is built from 17 residues. Trimming pared 3 bases from V and 0 bases from J, leaving 15 bases between. Germline CDR1 reads SGHTA; CDR2 reads FQGNSA.

This clone appeared a single time. The V gene is TRBV7-3, the J gene TRBJ2-1; 8 bases match TRBD1. V shed 5 bases and J 7 bases; nucleotides not matched to a gene: 13. CDR1 is SGHTA and CDR2 is FQGTGA in the germline V gene. The CDR3 totals 16 residues. CDR3 DNA sequence: TGTGCCAGCAGCCCCCTTCAGGGGGCGCTTATAAATGAGCAGTTCTTC. This encodes CASSPLQGALINEQFF.

This clone was detected only a few times. The rearrangement links TRBV6-6 to TRBJ1-6; D remains ambiguous. V dropped 0 bases and J dropped 10 bases, with 16 bases sitting between them. This CDR3 is 16 amino acids long. The germline CDR1 and CDR2 sequences are MNHNY and SVGAGI (reference sequence). The CDR3 DNA follows: TGTGCCAGCAGTTACTCTGTCGCGGCAGGAGGCTCACCCCTCCACTTT. This sequence encodes CASSYSVAAGGSPLHF.